These 20 T cell receptor beta chains came from one sample sequenced in a study of PD-1 blockade in classical Hodgkin lymphoma (dated by TCRdb to the early 2020s). The library came from the immunoSEQ multiplex PCR assay. Here the immuneACCESS table is served through TCRdb, limited to in-frame sequences with V and J called. Missing clones are a known gap in these copies; in checked studies unresolved V genes cover under half, and the rest lacks a known reason. Counted in this sample were over 70,000 clones; 75% to 95% of them appeared once. The top ten hold around 2.7% of the sample. Sample time point, as interpreted from the label and publication: cycle 4 day 1 (C4D1), after around six weeks of nivolumab. Every trial patient had relapsed after autologous stem cell transplantation, and cohorts A, B and C differed in prior brentuximab vedotin exposure. The starting material was peripheral blood mononuclear cells (PBMCs), obtained before the fourth cycle of nivolumab. These receptors all stem from a human donor with classical Hodgkin lymphoma.

J is TRBJ1-5 and V is TRBV9; TRBD1 is a possible D gene (5 bases). The CDR3 has 14 amino acids. Trimming pared 2 bases from V and 1 base from J, leaving 7 bases between. Looked up from germline, CDR1 is SGDLS and CDR2 is YYNGEE. CDR3 protein: CASSVWDSNQPQHF. DNA of the CDR3: TGTGCCAGCAGCGTTTGGGACAGCAATCAGCCCCAGCATTTT.

This clone was seen a few times. This sequence joins TRBV18 and TRBJ1-6, with a tentative D call TRBD1 (5 bases). V was trimmed by 3 bases and J by 12 bases, leaving 12 bases between them. Per the germline V gene, CDR1 is KGHSH and CDR2 is LQKENI. The CDR3 runs 13 residues. The CDR3 DNA is TGTGCCAGCTCACCCGGGACGGCCGGACCCCTCCACTTT. Its protein product is CASSPGTAGPLHF. Supplemented by reference TRBV18 and TRBJ1-6, the full variable domain reads NAGVMQNPRHLVRRRGQEARLRCSPMKGHSHVYWYRQLPEEGLKFMVYLQKENIIDESGMPKERFSAEFPKEGPSILRIQQVVRGDSAAYFCASSPGTAGPLHFGNGTRLTVT.

The chain employs TRBV18 and TRBJ2-7, with TRBD1 matching 10 bases. The V and J ends lost 3 bases and 0 bases, in that order; junction bases with no gene match: 2. The CDR3 is 15 amino acids. From germline, CDR1 is KGHSH and CDR2 LQKENI. The chain's CDR3 is CASSPGQGSSYEQYF. In nucleotides, the CDR3 is TGTGCCAGCTCACCGGGACAGGGGTCCTCCTACGAGCAGTACTTC.

J is TRBJ2-1 and V is TRBV5-6; no clear D gene. The V gene lost 3 bases and the J gene lost 6 bases, with 10 bases spanning the gap. Germline CDR1 and CDR2: SGHDT and YYEEEE. The CDR3 sequence is 13 residues long. Written as DNA, the CDR3 is TGTGCCAGCAGCTCCCTAGTGACCAATGAGCAGTTCTTC. Protein product: CASSSLVTNEQFF.

The rearrangement uses TRBV28 and TRBJ1-2; D gene unclear. The V gene's germline CDR1 is MDHEN and CDR2 SYDVKM. V was cut by 7 bases and J by 7 bases, with 13 bases left in between. The CDR3 length is 12 residues. The DNA for the CDR3 is TGTGCCAGCATCAATTCTCGGGGTGGCTACACCTTC. Translated, it gives CASINSRGGYTF.

V usage is TRBV4-3 and J usage is TRBJ1-6; D unresolved. V was shortened by 3 bases and J by 0 bases, with 12 bases between the two germline ends. The germline CDR1 and CDR2 sequences are LGHNA and YSLEER. There are 17 residues in the CDR3. In DNA form, the CDR3 reads TGCGCCAGCAGCCAGCGGAGTGAGAGCTCCTATAATTCACCCCTCCACTTT. Protein: CASSQRSESSYNSPLHF.

The gene calls are TRBV19 and TRBJ1-1; a weak D match, TRBD1 (6 bases). CDR1 is LNHDA, CDR2 SQIVND, per germline (reference sequence). The V gene lost 6 bases and the J gene lost 1 base, with 9 bases spanning the gap. The CDR3 is made up of 13 amino acids. The CDR3 DNA sequence: TGTGCCAGTAGCCTGGACAGGAACACTGAAGCTTTCTTT. It translates to CASSLDRNTEAFF. Combining the CDR3 with reference TRBV19 and TRBJ1-1 gives the whole variable domain DGGITQSPKYLFRKEGQNVTLSCEQNLNHDAMYWYRQDPGQGLRLIYYSQIVNDFQKGDIAEGYSVSREKKESFPLTVTSAQKNPTAFYLCASSLDRNTEAFFGQGTRLTVV.

The chain has TRBV7-2 and TRBJ2-3, with D possibly being TRBD1 (6 bases). The CDR3 extends over 13 amino acids. The V and J ends lost 6 bases and 6 bases respectively, with 13 bases between them. Germline CDR1 reads SGHTA; CDR2 reads FQGNSA. The CDR3 DNA is TGTGCCAGCAGACCAACAGGGCTGGATACGCAGTATTTT. It is translated as CASRPTGLDTQYF.

The rearrangement links TRBV5-1 to TRBJ1-1, with a possible D match to TRBD1 (6 bases). V lost 0 bases and J lost 0, with 21 bases in between. In germline, CDR1 is SGHRS, CDR2 YFSETQ. The CDR3 contains 19 residues. CDR3 sequence (DNA): TGCGCCAGCAGCTTGGGTGGAGGTTTCCAGGGGAGGATGAACACTGAAGCTTTCTTT. This translates into CASSLGGGFQGRMNTEAFF.

This clone was found once. This rearrangement joins TRBV30 to TRBJ1-5, with D uncertain. The V gene lost 2 bases and the J gene lost 4 bases, with 12 bases spanning the gap. The CDR3 has 14 amino acids. Germline V lookup: CDR1 GTSNPN, CDR2 SVGIG (reference sequence). This CDR3 reads CAWSLMAYNQPQHF. CDR3 coding DNA: TGTGCCTGGAGTCTAATGGCATATAATCAGCCCCAGCATTTT. Based on the CDR3 plus reference TRBV30 and TRBJ1-5, the full variable domain is SQTIHQWPATLVQPVGSPLSLECTVEGTSNPNLYWYRQAAGRGLQLLFYSVGIGQISSEVPQNLSASRPQDRQFILSSKKLLLSDSGFYLCAWSLMAYNQPQHFGDGTRLSIL.

The chain recombines TRBV4-3 with TRBJ1-2, with a weak D call TRBD1 (5 bases). Germline V lookup: CDR1 LGHNA, CDR2 YSLEER. V was trimmed by 4 bases and J by 5 bases, leaving 17 bases between them. This CDR3 contains 15 residues. CDR3 amino acids: CASSPGPSGEYGYTF. The CDR3 DNA follows: TGCGCCAGCAGCCCCGGTCCCTCGGGGGAGTATGGCTACACCTTC.

The chain combines TRBV30 with TRBJ1-2; D unclear. Germline lookup yields CDR1 GTSNPN and CDR2 SVGIG (reference sequence). The CDR3 has 16 amino acids. V was cut by 0 bases and J by 0 bases, with 14 bases left in between. The CDR3 DNA follows: TGTGCCTGGAGTGTACTCGGAACAGCCCCTAACTATGGCTACACCTTC. Translation: CAWSVLGTAPNYGYTF.

CDR3 protein: CASHPGLAKDEQFF. CDR3 bases: TGTGCTTCCCACCCGGGACTAGCCAAAGATGAGCAGTTCTTC. The V gene is TRBV12-5, the J gene TRBJ2-1; 9 bases map to TRBD2. This CDR3 region has 14 residues. V was clipped by 11 bases and J by 8 bases; unmatched bases: 13. Germline-derived CDR1 and CDR2 are LGHNT and FRNRAP. Looking up the rest from reference TRBV12-5 and TRBJ2-1 gives the full variable domain: DARVTQTPRHKVTEMGQEVTMRCQPILGHNTVFWYRQTMMQGLELLAYFRNRAPLDDSGMPKDRFSAEMPDATLATLKIQPSEPRDSAVYFCASHPGLAKDEQFFGPGTRLTVL.

The V and J genes are TRBV9 and TRBJ2-1; D may be TRBD2 (5 bases). Germline V gene data show CDR1 as SGDLS and CDR2 as YYNGEE. V was pared by 4 bases and J by 4 bases, with 12 bases between. CDR3 length: 14 residues. The CDR3 region is CASSLSGLYNEQFF. CDR3 nucleotides: TGTGCCAGCAGCCTATCCGGACTGTACAATGAGCAGTTCTTC.

This rearrangement joins TRBV7-9 to TRBJ1-5, with D unresolved. CDR3 size: 15 residues. Trimming removed 5 bases from V and 2 bases from J, with 13 bases in between. Germline V gene data show CDR1 as SEHNR and CDR2 as FQNEAQ (reference sequence). This CDR3 is CASSPGFAGNQPQHF. The CDR3 nucleotides read TGTGCCAGCAGCCCCGGGTTTGCCGGCAATCAGCCCCAGCATTTT. Filled out from reference TRBV7-9 and TRBJ1-5, the complete variable domain reads DTGVSQNPRHKITKRGQNVTFRCDPISEHNRLYWYRQTLGQGPEFLTYFQNEAQLEKSRLLSDRFSAERPKGSFSTLEIQRTEQGDSAMYLCASSPGFAGNQPQHFGDGTRLSIL.

The chain carries TRBV6-5 and TRBJ2-7; 10 positions match TRBD2. With V trimmed by 5 bases and J by 1 base, 2 bases remained unmatched. Germline-derived CDR1 and CDR2 are MNHEY and SVGAGI. The CDR3 sequence is 14 residues long. The CDR3 DNA is TGTGCCAGCAGTGTAGCGGGGGGTTCCTACGAGCAGTACTTC. Its protein product is CASSVAGGSYEQYF.

CDR3 nucleotide sequence: TGTGCCAGCAGCTTAGATCGGCCGAACACCGGGGAGCTGTTTTTT. Its protein product is CASSLDRPNTGELFF. The chain is built from TRBV7-2 and TRBJ2-2, with D uncertain. The germline V gene has CDR1 SGHTA and CDR2 FQGNSA. The CDR3 covers 15 residues. V lost 1 base and J lost 0, with 6 bases in between.

This clone showed up just a few times. This chain joins TRBV7-9 and TRBJ1-3; 7 bases agree with TRBD1. The V segment lost 11 bases and the J segment 4 bases; nucleotides outside the gene matches: 5. Germline CDR1 is SEHNR and CDR2 is FQNEAQ (reference sequence). CDR3 length equals 12 residues. The CDR3 DNA sequence: TGTGCCTGCCGGGACAGAGGAAACACCATATATTTT. It encodes CACRDRGNTIYF.

This chain joins TRBV10-3 and TRBJ1-2, with unresolved D. The CDR3 length is 13 residues. Trimming cost V 10 bases and J 4 bases, with 16 bases left between them. CDR1 and CDR2 (germline): ENHRY, SYGVKD. The CDR3: CATPRDPPYGYTF. For the CDR3, the DNA is TGTGCCACCCCCCGGGATCCCCCCTATGGCTACACCTTC.

J is TRBJ2-1 and V is TRBV11-3, with D unclear. The CDR3 spans 15 residues. The germline gives CDR1 SGHNT, CDR2 YENEEA. V was shortened by 5 bases and J by 5 bases, with 16 bases between the two germline ends. The chain's CDR3 is CASSPTPRVHNEQFF. CDR3 in DNA: TGTGCCAGCAGCCCCACCCCTAGGGTCCACAATGAGCAGTTCTTC.